These 30 T cell receptor beta chains were sequenced from one sample in a study of blood T cell repertoires in COVID-19. Profiling relied on immunoSEQ multiplex PCR, and the TCRdb table lists in-frame clones only, not all of them. The sample comprises around 340,000 clones, approximately 86% of which are singletons, and roughly 7.2% rests with the top ten. The sample comprised peripheral blood. The receptors were gathered from a woman aged 60-70 years with COVID-19, enrolled during active disease.

The chain joins TRBV13 to TRBJ1-3; TRBD1 aligns across 9 bases. Germline loops: CDR1 PRHDT, CDR2 FYEKMQ (reference sequence). This CDR3 has 18 residues. J gave up 0 bases and V 2 bases, and 8 bases lay outside the gene matches. CDR3 residues: CASSLRDRGGGSGNTIYF. In DNA, the CDR3 is TGTGCCAGCAGCTTAAGAGACAGGGGGGGAGGCTCTGGAAACACCATATATTTT.

V and J are TRBV6-5 and TRBJ1-1; possible D gene TRBD1, 5 bases. Trimming took off 2 bases at V and 0 bases at J, with 7 bases between the two ends. In germline, CDR1 is MNHEY, CDR2 SVGAGI. This CDR3 region has 14 residues. As DNA, the CDR3 is TGTGCCAGCAGTTACAAGGGGATGAACACTGAAGCTTTCTTT. The encoded protein is CASSYKGMNTEAFF.

V is TRBV7-6 and J is TRBJ1-1; 8 positions match TRBD1. V lost 0 bases and J lost 1; bases outside the gene matches: 4. The CDR3 totals 16 residues. The germline gives CDR1 SGHVS, CDR2 FNYEAQ. CDR3 in amino acids: CASSLAMGQENTEAFF. The DNA for the CDR3 is TGTGCCAGCAGCTTAGCGATGGGACAGGAGAACACTGAAGCTTTCTTT.

DNA of the CDR3: TGCGCCAGCGCCTACAGTACAAGGCTGTTTTTT. It specifies CASAYSTRLFF. The chain has TRBV10-2 and TRBJ1-4; D remains ambiguous. Trimming shortened V by 8 bases and J by 14 bases, and 15 bases separated the two germline ends. Per the germline V gene, CDR1 is WSHSY and CDR2 is SAAADI. This CDR3 region has 11 residues.

Worth noting for this clone: In the same sample, other DNA sequences code for this CDR3. The chain is built from TRBV6-1 and TRBJ2-1; possible D gene TRBD1, 5 bases. V lost 4 bases and J 0 bases, leaving 13 bases between the germline ends. From germline, CDR1 is MNHNS and CDR2 SASEGT. This CDR3 has 16 amino acids. The CDR3 DNA follows: TGTGCCAGCAGTGTCCAGGGCGTGAGCTCCTACAATGAGCAGTTCTTC. This codes for CASSVQGVSSYNEQFF.

CDR3 sequence: CASRFAVSETEAFF. CDR3 nucleotides: TGTGCCAGCAGGTTTGCAGTCTCTGAAACTGAAGCTTTCTTT. The rearrangement joins TRBV7-8 to TRBJ1-1; D remains unclear. The germline CDR1 and CDR2 sequences are SGHVS and FQNEAQ. Trimming pared 6 bases from V and 5 bases from J, leaving 16 bases between. This CDR3 contains 14 residues.

The genes are TRBV5-1 and TRBJ2-7, with 7 positions matching TRBD2. Germline CDR1 SGHRS, CDR2 YFSETQ. Trimming at V came to 2 bases and at J to 4 bases, leaving 15 bases not matched to a gene. This CDR3 is 17 amino acids long. In DNA, the CDR3 is TGCGCCAGCAGCTTCCCTGCGACTAGCCCAGGAGCTTACGAGCAGTACTTC. Translated: CASSFPATSPGAYEQYF.

The J gene is TRBJ2-7, the V gene TRBV21-1; the table's TRBD1 call for D was not verified on the DNA. TRBV21-1 is recorded as a pseudogene. The CDR3 contains 15 residues. CDR3 coding DNA: TGTGCCAGCAGCAAAATGGACAGGGGAGAGGACGAGCAGTACTTC. Translating it yields CASSKMDRGEDEQYF.

This chain uses TRBV5-1 with TRBJ1-4; no definite D call. CDR1 SGHRS and CDR2 YFSETQ come from the germline V gene. The CDR3 has 13 amino acids. Trimming left V 4 bases short and J 5 bases short, with 9 bases between. In nucleotides, the CDR3 is TGCGCCAGCAGCCGCGAGGTGAATGAAAAACTGTTTTTT. It is translated as CASSREVNEKLFF.

The chain is built from TRBV15 and TRBJ1-1; TRBD1 matches 8 bases. Trimming removed 1 base from V and 5 bases from J; junction bases left unmatched: 9. CDR1 is LNHNV, CDR2 YYDKDF, per germline (reference sequence). The CDR3 runs to 16 residues. The CDR3 DNA sequence: TGTGCCACCAGCAGAGGCGGTACAGGGGGTCGGACTGAAGCTTTCTTT. Translating gives CATSRGGTGGRTEAFF.

In this sample, this clone turned up a few times. This chain joins TRBV2 and TRBJ1-5; 7 positions agree with TRBD1. The germline CDR1 and CDR2 sequences are SNHLY and FYNNEI. V lost 7 bases and J lost 6; bases outside the gene matches: 6. The CDR3 loop spans 13 amino acids. The CDR3 region has the DNA TGTGCCAGCAACCCCGACAGGGTTCAGCCCCAGCATTTT. It translates to CASNPDRVQPQHF.

V gene TRBV6-1 combines with J gene TRBJ1-6; TRBD1 agrees at 10 bases. Germline V gene data show CDR1 as MNHNS and CDR2 as SASEGT. This CDR3 is built from 18 residues. V lost 2 bases to trimming and J lost 7 bases; unmatched junction nucleotides: 11. The CDR3: CASSEFLGTGERNSPLHF. In DNA form, the CDR3 reads TGTGCCAGCAGTGAATTCCTGGGGACAGGGGAGAGGAATTCACCCCTCCACTTT.

The V gene is TRBV7-6, the J gene TRBJ2-2, with 7 bases identical to TRBD2. Germline V CDR1 and CDR2: SGHVS, FNYEAQ. The ends lost 5 bases at V and 3 bases at J; junction bases unmatched: 6. CDR3 size: 15 residues. CDR3 region: CASSNRDYDTGELFF. The CDR3, as DNA: TGTGCCAGCAGCAACCGGGACTATGACACCGGGGAGCTGTTTTTT. Supplemented by reference TRBV7-6 and TRBJ2-2, the full variable domain reads GAGVSQSPRYKVTKRGQDVALRCDPISGHVSLYWYRQALGQGPEFLTYFNYEAQQDKSGLPNDRFSAERPEGSISTLTIQRTEQRDSAMYRCASSNRDYDTGELFFGEGSRLTVL.

This chain connects TRBV5-1 to TRBJ2-4; a weak D match, TRBD1 (6 bases). CDR3 length: 17 amino acids. V lost 4 bases and J lost 0, with 17 bases in between. Germline V gene data show CDR1 as SGHRS and CDR2 as YFSETQ. The CDR3 spells CASSALPGQLAKNIQYF. The CDR3 coding sequence is TGCGCCAGCAGCGCACTACCGGGACAACTAGCCAAAAACATTCAGTACTTC.

The chain recombines TRBV20-1 with TRBJ2-5; D not resolved. The CDR3 has 11 residues. CDR1 and CDR2 from the germline V gene are DFQATT and SNEGSKA (reference sequence). V gave up 4 bases and J gave up 4 bases, with 7 bases separating them. The CDR3 reads CSAIVPETQYF. The CDR3 DNA is TGCAGTGCTATCGTCCCAGAGACCCAGTACTTC.

The J gene is TRBJ2-1, the V gene TRBV9; 8 nucleotides line up with TRBD2. Unmatched junction bases numbered 10, after V lost 4 bases and J lost 4 bases. Germline loops: CDR1 SGDLS, CDR2 YYNGEE. This CDR3 region has 16 residues. DNA for the CDR3: TGTGCCAGCAGCACCTCCGGGACTAGGACGTACAATGAGCAGTTCTTC. Its protein product is CASSTSGTRTYNEQFF.

This clone was recorded once. The rearrangement joins TRBV24-1 to TRBJ2-3, with 9 bases fitting TRBD1. V shed 2 bases, J shed 4 bases, and the junction held 6 bases outside the gene matches. Germline lookup yields CDR1 KGHDR and CDR2 SFDVKD. The CDR3 is made up of 16 amino acids. As DNA, the CDR3 is TGTGCCACCAGTGATTCCGGGACAGGGAGGGCAGATACGCAGTATTTT. It translates to CATSDSGTGRADTQYF.

The chain combines TRBV5-4 with TRBJ1-3; 11 bases are a match to TRBD1. This CDR3 has 16 residues. Germline CDR1 SGHNT, CDR2 YYREEE (reference sequence). V gave up 1 base and J gave up 4 bases; unmatched junction bases: 4. This CDR3 reads CASSLLGQGAGNTIYF. DNA for the CDR3: TGTGCCAGCAGCTTGCTAGGACAGGGGGCCGGAAACACCATATATTTT.

The chain links TRBV11-3 to TRBJ2-2; TRBD2 aligns across 11 bases. V dropped 4 bases and J dropped 7; count of bases not matched to a gene: 8. The germline CDR1 and CDR2 sequences are SGHNT and YENEEA. The CDR3 is 16 residues long. DNA of the CDR3: TGTGCCAGCAGCTGGGCTAGCGGGGGGTATGGCGGGGAGCTGTTTTTT. Its protein is CASSWASGGYGGELFF.

This chain uses TRBV7-3 with TRBJ2-5; a possible D gene is TRBD1 (6 bases). This CDR3 has 17 residues. Germline V gene lookup returns CDR1 SGHTA and CDR2 FQGTGA. V dropped 1 base and J dropped 2 bases, with 17 bases sitting between them. The CDR3 is CASSLKSDSKQQETQYF. The CDR3, as DNA: TGTGCCAGCAGCTTAAAATCGGACAGCAAACAACAAGAGACCCAGTACTTC.

The V gene is TRBV7-2, the J gene TRBJ2-7; the match to TRBD2 covers 9 bases. This CDR3 is built from 15 residues. Germline CDR1 and CDR2: SGHTA and FQGNSA. Unmatched junction bases numbered 4, after V lost 0 bases and J lost 4 bases. This chain's CDR3 is CASSLAAGGGYEQYF. The CDR3 region has the DNA TGTGCCAGCAGCTTAGCAGCGGGGGGAGGGTACGAGCAGTACTTC.

The genes are TRBV5-1 and TRBJ2-3, with 7 bases lining up with TRBD2. This CDR3 contains 15 residues. From germline, CDR1 is SGHRS and CDR2 YFSETQ. V shed 5 bases and J 4 bases; nucleotides not matched to a gene: 10. The CDR3 DNA follows: TGCGCCAGCAGGAAGCGGGGTTGGTCCGCAGATACGCAGTATTTT. As protein: CASRKRGWSADTQYF. Looking up the rest from reference TRBV5-1 and TRBJ2-3 gives the full variable domain: KAGVTQTPRYLIKTRGQQVTLSCSPISGHRSVSWYQQTPGQGLQFLFEYFSETQRNKGNFPGRFSGRQFSNSRSEMNVSTLELGDSALYLCASRKRGWSADTQYFGPGTRLTVL.

The chain recombines TRBV7-6 with TRBJ1-3; TRBD1 matches 12 bases. V lost 0 bases, J lost 7 bases, and 1 base stayed unmatched. This CDR3 comprises 15 residues. The germline gives CDR1 SGHVS, CDR2 FNYEAQ. The CDR3 loop reads CASSLAGTGGNTIYF. The DNA for the CDR3 is TGTGCCAGCAGCTTAGCGGGGACAGGGGGCAACACCATATATTTT.

The rearrangement links TRBV7-9 to TRBJ2-7; 8 positions match TRBD1. With V trimmed by 5 bases and J by 1 base, 10 bases remained unmatched. Germline V gene data show CDR1 as SEHNR and CDR2 as FQNEAQ (reference sequence). This CDR3 contains 16 residues. CDR3 DNA sequence: TGTGCCAGCAGCCCATCAATAAGGACAGGGTCCTACGAGCAGTACTTC. Residues: CASSPSIRTGSYEQYF.

The rearrangement joins TRBV5-1 to TRBJ2-5; the match to TRBD2 covers 8 bases. Germline V gives CDR1 SGHRS, CDR2 YFSETQ. Unmatched junction bases numbered 7, after V lost 2 bases and J lost 4 bases. CDR3 size: 15 residues. CDR3 loop: CASSFSSGARETQYF. Here the CDR3 DNA reads TGCGCCAGCAGCTTCAGTAGCGGGGCCAGAGAGACCCAGTACTTC.

This chain connects TRBV5-8 to TRBJ2-1; maybe TRBD2 (6 bases). Per germline, CDR1 SGHTS and CDR2 YDEGEE. The CDR3 totals 12 residues. Trimming took off 2 bases at V and 8 bases at J, with 8 bases between the two ends. CDR3 in DNA: TGTGCCAGCAGCTTCTCGGGGGATGAGCAGTTCTTC. It encodes CASSFSGDEQFF. Full variable domain (rest looked up from reference TRBV5-8 and TRBJ2-1): EAGVTQSPTHLIKTRGQQATLRCSPISGHTSVYWYQQALGLGLQFLLWYDEGEERNRGNFPPRFSGRQFPNYSSELNVNALELEDSALYLCASSFSGDEQFFGPGTRLTVL.

The V gene is TRBV19, the J gene TRBJ2-5; the D is unclear. Germline CDR1 and CDR2: LNHDA and SQIVND (reference sequence). CDR3 length: 12 residues. The germline V and J ends were trimmed by 3 bases and 5 bases, with 7 bases remaining between them. The CDR3 loop reads CASSMLGETQYF. The CDR3 DNA sequence: TGTGCCAGTAGTATGCTAGGCGAGACCCAGTACTTC.

There are a few counts of this clone. V usage is TRBV15 and J usage is TRBJ1-2, with 11 bases that match TRBD1. The CDR3 runs 18 residues. Germline assignment: CDR1 LNHNV and CDR2 YYDKDF (reference sequence). V gave up 3 bases and J gave up 0 bases; unmatched junction bases: 9. The CDR3: CATSSRFEGQGANYGYTF. The CDR3 coding sequence is TGTGCCACCAGCAGCCGATTCGAGGGACAGGGGGCTAACTATGGCTACACCTTC.

The chain uses TRBV18 and TRBJ2-6, with no clear D. Germline V lookup: CDR1 KGHSH, CDR2 LQKENI. The germline V and J ends were trimmed by 2 bases and 0 bases, with 8 bases remaining between them. The CDR3 covers 16 residues. In DNA, the CDR3 is TGTGCCAGCTCACCAACGGGTTACTCTGGGGCCAACGTCCTGACTTTC. It yields the protein CASSPTGYSGANVLTF.

This clone was observed a handful of times. This chain joins TRBV2 and TRBJ1-3; D call uncertain. Trimming removed 6 bases at V and 5 bases at J, with 14 bases between. There are 14 residues in the CDR3. CDR1 and CDR2 from the germline V gene are SNHLY and FYNNEI. The CDR3 DNA sequence: TGTGCCAGCAGCCCGACCAGCGGGAGAAACACCATATATTTT. This codes for CASSPTSGRNTIYF.